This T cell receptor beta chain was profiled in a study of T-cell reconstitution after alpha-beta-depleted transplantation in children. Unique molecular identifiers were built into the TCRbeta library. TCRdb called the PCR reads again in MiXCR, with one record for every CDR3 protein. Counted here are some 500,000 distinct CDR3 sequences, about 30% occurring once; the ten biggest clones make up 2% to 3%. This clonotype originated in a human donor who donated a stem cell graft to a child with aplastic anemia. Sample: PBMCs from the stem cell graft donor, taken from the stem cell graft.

The CDR3 bases are TGTGCCAGCAGCTTCCAAGCTTCGAACACTGAAGCTTTCTTT. Amino acid sequence: CASSFQASNTEAFF. The V call is TRBV5-6, the J call TRBJ1-1; no definite D call. CDR3 length: 14 amino acids. Trimming shortened V by 2 bases and J by 1 base, and 9 bases separated the two germline ends. In germline, CDR1 is SGHDT, CDR2 YYEEEE.